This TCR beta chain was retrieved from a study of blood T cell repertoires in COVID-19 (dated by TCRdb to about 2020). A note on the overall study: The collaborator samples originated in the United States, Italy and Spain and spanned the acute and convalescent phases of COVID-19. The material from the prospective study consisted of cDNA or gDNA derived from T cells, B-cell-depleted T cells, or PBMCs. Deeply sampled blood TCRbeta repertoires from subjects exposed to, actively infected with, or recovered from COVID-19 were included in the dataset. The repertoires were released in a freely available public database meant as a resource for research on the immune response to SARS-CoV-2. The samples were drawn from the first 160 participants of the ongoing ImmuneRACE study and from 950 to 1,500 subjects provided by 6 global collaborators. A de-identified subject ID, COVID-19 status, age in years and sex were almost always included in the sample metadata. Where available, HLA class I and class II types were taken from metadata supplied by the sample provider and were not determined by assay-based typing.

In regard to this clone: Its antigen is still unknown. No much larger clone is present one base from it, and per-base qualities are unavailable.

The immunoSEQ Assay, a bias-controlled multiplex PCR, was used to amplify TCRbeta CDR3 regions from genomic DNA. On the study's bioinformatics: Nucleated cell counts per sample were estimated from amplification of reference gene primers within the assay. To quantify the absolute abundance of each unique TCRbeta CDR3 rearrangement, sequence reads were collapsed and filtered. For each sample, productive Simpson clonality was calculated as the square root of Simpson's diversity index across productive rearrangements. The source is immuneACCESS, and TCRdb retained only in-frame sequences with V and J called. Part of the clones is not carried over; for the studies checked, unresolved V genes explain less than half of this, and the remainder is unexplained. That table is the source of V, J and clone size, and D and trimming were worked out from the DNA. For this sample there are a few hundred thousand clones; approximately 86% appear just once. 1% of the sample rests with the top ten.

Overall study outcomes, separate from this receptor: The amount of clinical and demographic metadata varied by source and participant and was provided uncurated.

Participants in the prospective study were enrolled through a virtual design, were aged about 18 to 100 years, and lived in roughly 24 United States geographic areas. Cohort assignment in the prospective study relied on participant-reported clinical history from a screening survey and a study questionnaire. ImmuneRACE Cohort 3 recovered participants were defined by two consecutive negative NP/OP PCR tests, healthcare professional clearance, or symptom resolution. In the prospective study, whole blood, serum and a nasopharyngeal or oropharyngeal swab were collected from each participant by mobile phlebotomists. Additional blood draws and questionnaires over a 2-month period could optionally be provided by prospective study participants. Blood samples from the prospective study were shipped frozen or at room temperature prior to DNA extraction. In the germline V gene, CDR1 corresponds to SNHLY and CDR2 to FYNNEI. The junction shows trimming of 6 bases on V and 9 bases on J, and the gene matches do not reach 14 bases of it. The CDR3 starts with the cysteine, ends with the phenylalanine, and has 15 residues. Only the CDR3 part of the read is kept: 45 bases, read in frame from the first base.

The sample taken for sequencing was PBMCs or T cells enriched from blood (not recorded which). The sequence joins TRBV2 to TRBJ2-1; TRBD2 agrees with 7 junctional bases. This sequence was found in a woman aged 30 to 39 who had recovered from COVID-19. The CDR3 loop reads CASRERGGSGTEQFF. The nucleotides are TGTGCCAGCAGAGAACGTGGCGGGAGTGGGACTGAGCAGTTCTTC.